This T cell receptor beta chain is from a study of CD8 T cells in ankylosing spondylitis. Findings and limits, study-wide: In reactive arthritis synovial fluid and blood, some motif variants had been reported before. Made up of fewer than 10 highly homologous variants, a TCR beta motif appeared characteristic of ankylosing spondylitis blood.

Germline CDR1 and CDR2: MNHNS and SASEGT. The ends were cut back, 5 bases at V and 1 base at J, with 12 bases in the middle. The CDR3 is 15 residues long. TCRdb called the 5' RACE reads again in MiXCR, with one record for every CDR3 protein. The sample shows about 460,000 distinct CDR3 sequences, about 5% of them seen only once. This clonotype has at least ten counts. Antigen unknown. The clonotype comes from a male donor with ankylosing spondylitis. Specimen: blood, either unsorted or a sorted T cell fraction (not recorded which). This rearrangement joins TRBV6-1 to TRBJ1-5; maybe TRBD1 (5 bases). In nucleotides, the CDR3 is TGTGCCAGCAGTCCCGCGGGACTCAGCAATCAGCCCCAGCATTTT. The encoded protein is CASSPAGLSNQPQHF.